These 26 T cell receptor beta chains share one sample of origin, sequenced in a study of blood T cell repertoires in COVID-19. Sequencing was performed with immunoSEQ multiplex PCR; in TCRdb, only in-frame clones are kept and a portion is missing. The table includes 450,000 or so clones, roughly 89% detected once. The sample taken for sequencing was peripheral blood. The receptors shown here come from a man aged 18-30 years with COVID-19, enrolled during active disease.

The chain has TRBV7-9 and TRBJ2-7, with 9 bases lining up with TRBD1. J lost 5 bases, V lost 4 bases, and 3 bases had no gene match. Germline CDR1 is SEHNR and CDR2 is FQNEAQ (reference sequence). The CDR3 covers 13 residues. CDR3 sequence (DNA): TGTGCCAGCAGCTCACAGGGGGCCAACGAGCAGTACTTC. It translates to CASSSQGANEQYF.

V usage is TRBV19 and J usage is TRBJ1-5; TRBD1 might be the D (6 bases). From germline, CDR1 is LNHDA and CDR2 SQIVND (reference sequence). The CDR3 covers 15 residues. V was cut by 5 bases and J by 6 bases, with 17 bases left in between. This chain's CDR3 is CASSEAGEEGQPQHF. The CDR3 DNA reads TGTGCCAGTAGTGAGGCAGGGGAAGAAGGTCAGCCCCAGCATTTT.

J is TRBJ2-1 and V is TRBV7-9, with 9 nucleotides matching TRBD2. This CDR3 is 17 amino acids long. V trimming: 2 bases; J trimming: 4 bases; junction bases outside the gene matches: 9. From germline, CDR1 is SEHNR and CDR2 FQNEAQ (reference sequence). CDR3 nucleotide sequence: TGTGCCAGCAGCTTATTGGCTAGCGGGGCCCTATACAATGAGCAGTTCTTC. This translates into CASSLLASGALYNEQFF.

This clone was seen just once. The chain is built from TRBV29-1 and TRBJ2-7; D is unresolved. Looked up from germline, CDR1 is SQVTM and CDR2 is ANQGSEA. The CDR3 runs to 13 residues. V shed 6 bases and J shed 2 bases, with 14 bases lying between them. CDR3 bases: TGCAGCGTAGATGGTGACAACCCCTACGAGCAGTACTTC. It codes for CSVDGDNPYEQYF.

The chain couples TRBV9 to TRBJ2-3, with 7 bases lining up with TRBD2. Germline trimming cut 3 bases from V and 0 bases from J; bases unmatched to any gene: 7. This CDR3 is built from 16 residues. In germline, CDR1 is SGDLS, CDR2 YYNGEE. CDR3 nucleotide sequence: TGTGCCAGCAGCGGCCGTGGGAGGGCGAGCACAGATACGCAGTATTTT. Translated: CASSGRGRASTDTQYF. Full variable domain (outside the CDR3, taken from reference TRBV9 and TRBJ2-3): DSGVTQTPKHLITATGQRVTLRCSPRSGDLSVYWYQQSLDQGLQFLIQYYNGEERAKGNILERFSAQQFPDLHSELNLSSLELGDSALYFCASSGRGRASTDTQYFGPGTRLTVL.

This sequence joins TRBV5-4 and TRBJ2-7, with 8 positions matching TRBD2. V gave up 2 bases and J gave up 2 bases; unmatched junction bases: 9. In germline, CDR1 is SGHNT, CDR2 YYREEE (reference sequence). The CDR3 is 16 amino acids. CDR3 nucleotide sequence: TGTGCCAGCAGCTTTGGAGGCGGGAGGACGGCCTACGAGCAGTACTTC. This translates into CASSFGGGRTAYEQYF.

For this clone: The same CDR3 also results from other DNA sequences found in this sample. The J gene is TRBJ1-1, the V gene TRBV6-5; no clear D gene. The germline CDR1 and CDR2 sequences are MNHEY and SVGAGI. The ends were cut back, 7 bases at V and 2 bases at J, with 5 bases in the middle. The CDR3 is 11 amino acids. The DNA of the CDR3 is TGTGCCAGCAAGAGAAACACTGAAGCTTTCTTT. This translates into CASKRNTEAFF.

CDR3 DNA sequence: TGTGCCACCAGCAGAGGGGCCCCTGGGGCCAACGTCCTGACTTTC. Its protein is CATSRGAPGANVLTF. This chain uses TRBV15 with TRBJ2-6; no firm D call. V lost 1 base and J lost 2, with 6 bases in between. CDR1 LNHNV and CDR2 YYDKDF come from the germline V gene (reference sequence). The CDR3 contains 15 residues.

The chain employs TRBV19 and TRBJ1-3, with 7 bases lining up with TRBD1. The CDR3 is 19 residues long. Germline V gene sequence: CDR1 LNHDA, CDR2 SQIVND (reference sequence). V shed 5 bases and J 0 bases; nucleotides not matched to a gene: 16. Here the CDR3 DNA reads TGTGCCAGTAGTTCCAAAGGTTTCGGACAGGCGATCTCTGGAAACACCATATATTTT. It yields the protein CASSSKGFGQAISGNTIYF.

The chain has TRBV28 and TRBJ2-4; D is unresolved. CDR3 size: 15 residues. With 3 bases removed from V and 0 bases from J, the gap between germline ends came to 9 bases. From germline, CDR1 is MDHEN and CDR2 SYDVKM. CDR3 bases: TGTGCCAGCAGTTTGGCAGCGATAGCCAAAAACATTCAGTACTTC. Encoded protein: CASSLAAIAKNIQYF.

This clone was counted a single time. The CDR3 nucleotides are TGCGCCAGCAGCCAAGACACGGGACTAGCGACCGGGGAGCTGTTTTTT. It specifies CASSQDTGLATGELFF. The chain employs TRBV4-1 and TRBJ2-2, with TRBD2 matching 10 bases. Germline V lookup: CDR1 MGHRA, CDR2 YSYEKL. V dropped 0 bases and J dropped 5; count of bases not matched to a gene: 3. The CDR3 loop spans 16 amino acids.

In this sample, this clone turned up once. V and J are TRBV27 and TRBJ1-5, with unresolved D. V was shortened by 3 bases and J by 9 bases, with 15 bases between the two germline ends. CDR1 and CDR2 from the germline V gene are MNHEY and SMNVEV (reference sequence). The CDR3 covers 14 residues. The CDR3: CASSLGKVTGPQHF. CDR3 nucleotides: TGTGCCAGCAGTTTGGGCAAGGTCACCGGGCCCCAGCATTTT.

As concerns this clone: Other DNA sequences from this sample encode an identical CDR3 as well. CDR3 nucleotide sequence: TGTGCCAGCAGTGAGAGGACAGGGGGGACCTACGAGCAGTACTTC. Its translation: CASSERTGGTYEQYF. This chain links TRBV2 with TRBJ2-7; 10 nucleotides match TRBD1. CDR1 is SNHLY and CDR2 is FYNNEI in the germline V gene. J was trimmed by 2 bases and V by 3 bases; bases with no gene match: 4. The length of the CDR3 is 15 residues.

The chain employs TRBV5-1 and TRBJ2-3; 8 bases align to TRBD1. Germline V gene data show CDR1 as SGHRS and CDR2 as YFSETQ. Trimming took 3 bases from V and 10 from J; bases not matched to a gene: 13. The CDR3 consists of 15 residues. CDR3 sequence reads: CASSSGTGRLSSQYF. The DNA of the CDR3 is TGCGCCAGCAGCTCCGGGACAGGCCGATTGAGTTCGCAGTATTTT. The full variable domain, completed using reference TRBV5-1 and TRBJ2-3, is KAGVTQTPRYLIKTRGQQVTLSCSPISGHRSVSWYQQTPGQGLQFLFEYFSETQRNKGNFPGRFSGRQFSNSRSEMNVSTLELGDSALYLCASSSGTGRLSSQYFGPGTRLTVL.

The chain has TRBV3-1 (or the pseudogene TRBV3-2) and TRBJ2-6; D not certain. V gave up 1 base and J gave up 16 bases, with 8 bases separating them. The germline gives CDR1 LGHDT, CDR2 YNNKEL (reference sequence). CDR3 size: 11 residues. For the CDR3, the DNA is TGTGCCAGCAGCCAAGTTGGGCCACTGACTTTC. Protein sequence: CASSQVGPLTF.

The chain is built from TRBV4-1 and TRBJ1-5, with no clear D. The CDR3 is made up of 16 amino acids. Trimming removed 0 bases from V and 3 bases from J, with 12 bases in between. The V gene's germline CDR1 is MGHRA and CDR2 YSYEKL. The CDR3 reads CASSQDWQVLNQPQHF. CDR3 nucleotide sequence: TGCGCCAGCAGCCAAGATTGGCAGGTTCTCAATCAGCCCCAGCATTTT.

V and J are TRBV5-4 and TRBJ2-5; D unresolved. Germline V lookup: CDR1 SGHNT, CDR2 YYREEE (reference sequence). Trimming removed 2 bases at V and 5 bases at J, with 13 bases between. The length of the CDR3 is 14 residues. In DNA form, the CDR3 reads TGTGCCAGCAGCTTATCGCAGAGAGGCGAGACCCAGTACTTC. Translation gives CASSLSQRGETQYF.

This sequence joins TRBV7-2 and TRBJ2-1; no clear D gene. The CDR3 spans 16 residues. CDR1 and CDR2 from the germline V gene are SGHTA and FQGNSA. Trimming left V 1 base short and J 2 bases short, with 12 bases between. The CDR3 reads CASSLVVYPTYNEQFF. CDR3 sequence (DNA): TGTGCCAGCAGCTTAGTGGTCTACCCGACCTACAATGAGCAGTTCTTC. Using reference TRBV7-2 and TRBJ2-1 for the parts outside the CDR3, the full variable domain is GAGVSQSPSNKVTEKGKDVELRCDPISGHTALYWYRQSLGQGLEFLIYFQGNSAPDKSGLPSDRFSAERTGGSVSTLTIQRTQQEDSAVYLCASSLVVYPTYNEQFFGPGTRLTVL.

The V and J genes are TRBV5-1 and TRBJ1-1; D is unresolved. The CDR3 runs to 14 residues. Germline V gene lookup returns CDR1 SGHRS and CDR2 YFSETQ. V was shortened by 4 bases and J by 2 bases, with 12 bases between the two germline ends. CDR3 nucleotides: TGCGCCAGCAGCCGCAGGAACGCCAACACTGAAGCTTTCTTT. This translates into CASSRRNANTEAFF.

This chain joins TRBV6-5 and TRBJ2-5; maybe TRBD2 (5 bases). Germline V gene lookup returns CDR1 MNHEY and CDR2 SVGAGI. Trimming took off 6 bases at V and 8 bases at J, with 22 bases between the two ends. This CDR3 spans 15 amino acids. CDR3 sequence (DNA): TGTGCCAGCAGCCGAGACTGGACGAGGGATGGAACCCAGTACTTC. Its translation: CASSRDWTRDGTQYF.

This rearrangement joins TRBV2 to TRBJ2-7; D perhaps matches TRBD1 (5 bases). This CDR3 region has 15 residues. The germline V gene has CDR1 SNHLY and CDR2 FYNNEI. The V gene lost 7 bases and the J gene lost 3 bases, with 19 bases spanning the gap. This CDR3 reads CASKWGGTEYYEQYF. Here the CDR3 DNA reads TGTGCCAGCAAGTGGGGCGGAACCGAATACTACGAGCAGTACTTC. The variable domain in full, completed from reference TRBV2 and TRBJ2-7, reads EPEVTQTPSHQVTQMGQEVILRCVPISNHLYFYWYRQILGQKVEFLVSFYNNEISEKSEIFDDQFSVERPDGSNFTLKIRSTKLEDSAMYFCASKWGGTEYYEQYFGPGTRLTVT.

The table lists this clone with a count of one. The rearrangement joins TRBV12-3 or TRBV12-4 to TRBJ1-1, with unresolved D. The CDR3 is 11 residues long. Trimming removed 6 bases at V and 11 bases at J, with 13 bases between. The CDR3 here is CASSLYEEAFF. The CDR3 nucleotides are TGTGCCAGCAGCCTGTATGAGGAGGCTTTCTTT.

The chain is built from TRBV6-1 and TRBJ1-1; 7 bases fit TRBD1. Trimming removed 3 bases from V and 11 bases from J; junction bases left unmatched: 12. The length of the CDR3 is 14 residues. The germline gives CDR1 MNHNS, CDR2 SASEGT. The CDR3 sequence: CASSDEYRGVKAFF. The CDR3 nucleotides are TGTGCCAGCAGTGACGAATACAGGGGAGTAAAGGCTTTCTTT.

This sequence joins TRBV6-2 or TRBV6-3 and TRBJ2-5, with TRBD1 matching over 7 bases. Trimming took 5 bases from V and 2 from J; bases not matched to a gene: 14. This CDR3 contains 17 residues. CDR1 is MNHEY, CDR2 SVGEGT, per germline. The CDR3 reads CASSVRQGEGRQETQYF. CDR3 sequence (DNA): TGTGCCAGCAGTGTCCGACAGGGAGAAGGCCGGCAAGAGACCCAGTACTTC.

The CDR3 sequence is CASSRRTDEQYF. For the CDR3, the DNA is TGTGCCAGCAGCCGGAGGACAGACGAGCAGTACTTC. This chain links TRBV3-1 (or the pseudogene TRBV3-2) with TRBJ2-7; D might be TRBD1 (6 bases). V was trimmed by 4 bases and J by 5 bases, leaving 9 bases between them. Germline V gene lookup returns CDR1 LGHDT and CDR2 YNNKEL (reference sequence). The length of the CDR3 is 12 residues.

The V gene is TRBV4-1, the J gene TRBJ1-2, with 8 nucleotides matching TRBD1. V shed 3 bases and J 4 bases; nucleotides not matched to a gene: 10. The CDR3 contains 16 residues. CDR1 and CDR2 (germline): MGHRA, YSYEKL. The CDR3 loop reads CASSHALTGTGYGYTF. The CDR3 region has the DNA TGCGCCAGCAGCCATGCTTTAACCGGGACAGGCTATGGCTACACCTTC.